Listed below are T cell receptor beta chains from one sample, sequenced in a study of sequential checkpoint blockade in melanoma. Here immunoSEQ multiplex PCR was the method, and the copy in TCRdb shows in-frame clones only, minus some. The table has 2,000 to 2,500 clones, about 18% seen once; the top ten hold 9% to 15%. Sequencing was performed on tumor tissue (inferred from file names), taken from a patient given nivolumab and ipilimumab in sequence. Every receptor here comes from a human donor with melanoma. Both conserved end residues are part of each CDR3. The D gene is left open where the match is weak.

cdr3_aa	v_call	j_call	d_call
CASGDSGNTIYF	TRBV12-5	TRBJ1-3	NA
CASKLTGSGNTIYF	TRBV12-5	TRBJ1-3	TRBD1
CAWRTTGGPYEQYF	TRBV30	TRBJ2-7	TRBD1
CASSLAPAGGPNEQFF	TRBV5-1	TRBJ2-1	TRBD2
CASSTGTGDTGELFF	TRBV19	TRBJ2-2	TRBD1
CASSGDSSNYGYTF	TRBV18	TRBJ1-2	NA
CASSVAGLYEQYF	TRBV9	TRBJ2-7	NA
CASSAGDGLGYTF	TRBV9	TRBJ1-2	NA
CASSYSGTGGSYGMNTEAFF	TRBV6-8	TRBJ1-1	TRBD1
CATRLGRVGRGYTF	TRBV6-8	TRBJ1-2	NA
CASSPRAGGYNEQFF	TRBV11-3	TRBJ2-1	TRBD2
CAITPDTSYEQYF	TRBV6-8	TRBJ2-7	NA
CASSPEAAGNSPLHF	TRBV18	TRBJ1-6	NA
CASSQTGFGDGYTF	TRBV5-1	TRBJ1-2	TRBD1
CASSPSGGAQETQYF	TRBV18	TRBJ2-5	TRBD2
CASSKTGHNSPLHF	TRBV18	TRBJ1-6	NA
CASGGTPNSNTEAFF	TRBV6-8	TRBJ1-1	NA
CASSLRTAGQDIQYF	TRBV9	TRBJ2-4	NA
CASSLRPGPRGPTNEQFF	TRBV11-3	TRBJ2-1	TRBD1
CASSGQGAGPQHF	TRBV25-1	TRBJ1-5	TRBD1
CASSAAQGSNYGYTF	TRBV6-8	TRBJ1-2	NA
CASSGGTDTQYF	TRBV9	TRBJ2-3	NA
CASSVEQDYGYTF	TRBV9	TRBJ1-2	NA
CASSSPSGQGASEQYF	TRBV11-3	TRBJ2-7	TRBD1
CASSEAKGQDEKLFF	TRBV6-1	TRBJ1-4	TRBD1
CASSYRQAYQETQYF	TRBV6-8	TRBJ2-5	NA
CASSFRRGGREDTQYF	TRBV11-3	TRBJ2-3	TRBD2
CASRPEGLLSYEQYF	TRBV6-8	TRBJ2-7	NA
CASSQLTGEETQYF	TRBV14	TRBJ2-5	TRBD1
CASREAVTDTQYF	TRBV23-1	TRBJ2-3	NA
CASSYGQGAGANVLTF	TRBV6-8	TRBJ2-6	NA
CAISESGIGFEQQETQYF	TRBV10-3	TRBJ2-5	NA